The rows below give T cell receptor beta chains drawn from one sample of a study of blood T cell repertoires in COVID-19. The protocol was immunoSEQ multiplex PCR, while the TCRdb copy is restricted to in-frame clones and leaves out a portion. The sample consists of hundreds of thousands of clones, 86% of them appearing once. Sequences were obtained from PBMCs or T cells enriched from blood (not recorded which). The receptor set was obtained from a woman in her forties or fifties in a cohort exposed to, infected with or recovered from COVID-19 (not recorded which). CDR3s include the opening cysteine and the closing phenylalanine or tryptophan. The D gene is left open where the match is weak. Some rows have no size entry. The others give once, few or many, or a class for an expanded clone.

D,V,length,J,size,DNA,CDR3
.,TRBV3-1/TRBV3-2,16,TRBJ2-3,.,TGTGCCAGCAGCCCTCTGGCGGGGCCAGGCACAGATACGCAGTATTTT,CASSPLAGPGTDTQYF
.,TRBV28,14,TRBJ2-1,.,TGTGCCAGCAATGGAGGGACTGGATTTAATGAGCAGTTCTTC,CASNGGTGFNEQFF
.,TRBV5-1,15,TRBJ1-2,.,TGCGCCAGCAGCGATCAAAAGTCAGGGGCGGATGGCTACACCTTC,CASSDQKSGADGYTF
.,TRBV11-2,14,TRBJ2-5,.,TGTGCCAGCAGCGGACAAACCTCCGGAGAGACCCAGTACTTC,CASSGQTSGETQYF
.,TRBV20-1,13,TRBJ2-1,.,TGCAGTGCTAGTAGCGAGACGGACAATGAGCAGTTCTTC,CSASSETDNEQFF
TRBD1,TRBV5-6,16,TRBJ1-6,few,TGTGCCAGCAGCTTGAGGGCCGGGACAGGGGAGTCACCCCTCCACTTT,CASSLRAGTGESPLHF
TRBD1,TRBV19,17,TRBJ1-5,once,TGTGCCAGTAGTACCAATCCGGACAGGGGAGGGGGTCAGCCCCAGCATTTT,CASSTNPDRGGGQPQHF
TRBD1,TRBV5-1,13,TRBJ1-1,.,TGCGCCAGCAGCTTCACAGGGGAAACTGAAGCTTTCTTT,CASSFTGETEAFF
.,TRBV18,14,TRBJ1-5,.,TGTGCCAGCTCAAGCAGGGGAGGCAATCAGCCCCAGCATTTT,CASSSRGGNQPQHF
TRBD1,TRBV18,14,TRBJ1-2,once,TGTGCCAGCTCACAGGAGACAGGGGTCTATGGCTACACCTTC,CASSQETGVYGYTF
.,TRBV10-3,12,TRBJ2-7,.,TGTGCCATCGCGGGGGACACCTACGAGCAGTACTTC,CAIAGDTYEQYF
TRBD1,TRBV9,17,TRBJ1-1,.,TGTGCCAGCAGCGCCCGCCCCGTGGGACAGGGGGTCACTGAAGCTTTCTTT,CASSARPVGQGVTEAFF
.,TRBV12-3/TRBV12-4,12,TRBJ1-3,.,TGTGCCAGCAGGTCACCCCCGGGGACCATATATTTT,CASRSPPGTIYF
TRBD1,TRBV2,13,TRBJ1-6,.,TGTGCCAACCGACAGGGGGCAAATTCACCCCTCCACTTT,CANRQGANSPLHF
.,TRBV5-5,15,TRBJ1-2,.,TGTGCCAGCAGCCCGGAGCCAGGGGTGGCCTATGGCTACACCTTC,CASSPEPGVAYGYTF
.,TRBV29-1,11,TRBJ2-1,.,TGCAGCGTTGGAGGCCAGAGGGAGCAGTTCTTC,CSVGGQREQFF
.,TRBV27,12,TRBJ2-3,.,TGTGCCAGCTCAGCTAGGATGGGTACGCAGTATTTT,CASSARMGTQYF
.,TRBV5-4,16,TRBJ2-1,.,TGTGCCAGCAGCTTGTCTCGCGGAAACTCCTACAATGAGCAGTTCTTC,CASSLSRGNSYNEQFF
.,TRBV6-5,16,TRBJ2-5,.,TGTGCCAGCAGTTACCGTACGGCGCTAGCCGCGGAGACCCAGTACTTC,CASSYRTALAAETQYF
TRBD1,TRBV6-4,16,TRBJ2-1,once,TGTGCCAGCAGTGACTCCGTAGGGGGCGGCTACAATGAGCAGTTCTTC,CASSDSVGGGYNEQFF
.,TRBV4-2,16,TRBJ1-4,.,TGTGCCAGCAGCCAAGGGGTCTGGACAGATGGTGAAAAACTGTTTTTT,CASSQGVWTDGEKLFF
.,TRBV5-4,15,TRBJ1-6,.,TGTGCCAGCAGCTTGGATCTTGGGCGTAATTCACCCCTCCACTTT,CASSLDLGRNSPLHF
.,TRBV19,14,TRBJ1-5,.,TGTGCCAGTCAGACCCGGGGGACTGATCAGCCCCAGCATTTT,CASQTRGTDQPQHF
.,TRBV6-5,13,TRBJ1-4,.,TGTGCCAGCAGTAATCAGGGTTTCGAAAAACTGTTTTTT,CASSNQGFEKLFF
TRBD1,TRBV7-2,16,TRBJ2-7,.,TGTGCCAGCAGCTTAACTCCCGGGACAGGGTCCTACGAGCAGTACTTC,CASSLTPGTGSYEQYF
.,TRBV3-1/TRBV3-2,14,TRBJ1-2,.,TGTGCCAGCAGCCAAGATCCGAGGCGGTTAGGCTACACCTTC,CASSQDPRRLGYTF
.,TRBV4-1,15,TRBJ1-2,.,TGCGCCAGCAGCCAAGATGAGCGCCGGTTAGATGGCTACACCTTC,CASSQDERRLDGYTF
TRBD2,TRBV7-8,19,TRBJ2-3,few,TGTGCCAGCAGCTTATTTTCGCCTAGCGGGGGGTCCCTCACAGATACGCAGTATTTT,CASSLFSPSGGSLTDTQYF
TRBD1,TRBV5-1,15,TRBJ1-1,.,TGCGCCAGCAGCCCTGGGGGACAGGGTATTTCTGAAGCTTTCTTT,CASSPGGQGISEAFF
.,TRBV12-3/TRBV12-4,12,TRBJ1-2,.,TGTGCCAGCAGTTTCCACAGGGCTGGCTACACCTTC,CASSFHRAGYTF
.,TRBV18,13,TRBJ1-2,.,TGTGCCAGCTCAGCACAGACTGACTATGGCTACACCTTC,CASSAQTDYGYTF
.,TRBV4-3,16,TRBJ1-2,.,TGCGCCAGCAGCCAAGACGGCGGAGGTATTAACTATGGCTACACCTTC,CASSQDGGGINYGYTF
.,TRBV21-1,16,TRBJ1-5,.,TGTGCCAGCAGCAAAGTCGAGTTGACAGGGCCTCAGCCCCAGCATTTT,CASSKVELTGPQPQHF
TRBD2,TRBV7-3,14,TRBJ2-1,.,TGTGCCAGCAGCTTAACGGGTAGCGGGGAAGAGCAGTTCTTC,CASSLTGSGEEQFF
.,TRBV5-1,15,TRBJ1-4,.,TGCGCCAGCAGCTTGGCCCGCGGGGCTAATGAAAAACTGTTTTTT,CASSLARGANEKLFF
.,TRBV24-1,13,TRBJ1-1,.,TGTGCCGCCCCAAACCGGGAGAACACTGAAGCTTTCTTT,CAAPNRENTEAFF
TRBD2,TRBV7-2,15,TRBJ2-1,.,TGTGCCAGCAGCTTAGTTACTAGCGGGGGGAATGAGCAGTTCTTC,CASSLVTSGGNEQFF
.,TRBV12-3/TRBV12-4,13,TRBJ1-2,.,TGTGCCAGCACCAAGGGGGGGTCGGGTGGCTACACCTTC,CASTKGGSGGYTF
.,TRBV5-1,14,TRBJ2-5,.,TGCGCCAGCAGCTTGGAAGCTGAACTGGAGACCCAGTACTTC,CASSLEAELETQYF
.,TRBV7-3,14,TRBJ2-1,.,TGTGCCAGCAGCTTAAGCCACCCGGGGAATGAGCAGTTCTTC,CASSLSHPGNEQFF
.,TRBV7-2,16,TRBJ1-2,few,TGTGCCAGCAGCTTCACGCCGGGGTTGCTAAACTATGGCTACACCTTC,CASSFTPGLLNYGYTF
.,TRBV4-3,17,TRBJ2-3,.,TGCGCCAGCAGCGAAAGCACTGGGAGTAGAGGCACAGATACGCAGTATTTT,CASSESTGSRGTDTQYF
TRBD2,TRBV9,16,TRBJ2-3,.,TGTGCCAGCAGCGACCCGAAGACTAGCCTGGATGATACGCAGTATTTT,CASSDPKTSLDDTQYF
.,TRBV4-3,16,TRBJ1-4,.,TGCGCCAGCAGCCAGGCCTCGATTGCAACTAATGAAAAACTGTTTTTT,CASSQASIATNEKLFF
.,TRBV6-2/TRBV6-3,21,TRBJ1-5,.,TGTGCCAGCAGCGGAGGTTGGTACACCTCGAGACAAGACGATAGCAATCAGCCCCAGCATTTT,CASSGGWYTSRQDDSNQPQHF
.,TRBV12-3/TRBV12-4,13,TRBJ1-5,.,TGTGCCAGCCGGATACAGGGATATCAGCCCCAGCATTTT,CASRIQGYQPQHF
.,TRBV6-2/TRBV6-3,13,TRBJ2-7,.,TGTGCCAGCAGTTACTCGACTTCCTACGAGCAGTACTTC,CASSYSTSYEQYF